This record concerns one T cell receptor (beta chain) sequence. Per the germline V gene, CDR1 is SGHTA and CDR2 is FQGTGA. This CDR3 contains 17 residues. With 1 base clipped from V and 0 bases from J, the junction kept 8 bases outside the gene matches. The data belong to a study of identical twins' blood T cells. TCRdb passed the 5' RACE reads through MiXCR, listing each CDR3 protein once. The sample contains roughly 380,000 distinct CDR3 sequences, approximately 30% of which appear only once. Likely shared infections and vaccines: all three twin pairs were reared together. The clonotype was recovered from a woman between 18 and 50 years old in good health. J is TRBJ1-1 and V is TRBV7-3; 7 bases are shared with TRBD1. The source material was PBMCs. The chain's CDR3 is CASSLIGTARMNTEAFF. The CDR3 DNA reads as TGTGCCAGCAGCTTAATCGGGACAGCCCGTATGAACACTGAAGCTTTCTTT. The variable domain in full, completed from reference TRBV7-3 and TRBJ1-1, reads GAGVSQTPSNKVTEKGKYVELRCDPISGHTALYWYRQSLGQGPEFLIYFQGTGAADDSGLPNDRFFAVRPEGSVSTLKIQRTERGDSAVYLCASSLIGTARMNTEAFFGQGTRLTVV.